This T cell receptor beta chain was recorded in a study of T-cell memory formation after mild COVID-19 (dated by TCRdb to the early 2020s). At the level of the whole study: TCR sequence clusters from the two donors were largely donor specific. T-cell clones expanding and contracting after mild COVID-19 in a couple of donors were tracked by longitudinal TCRalpha and TCRbeta repertoire sequencing. The cohort comprised two young, previously healthy adult volunteers, one female and one male. Results and caveats for the whole study, not just this receptor: Balanced CD4/CD8 phenotypes were observed for clones contracting from day 15 to 85, whereas a bias towards CD4+ was observed for a second wave of clones expanding from day 15 to 37. Contracting CD4+ clones appeared mostly in the CM and EM memory subsets, whereas CD8+ clones were enriched in EMRA. SARS-CoV-2 specificity of the second-wave clones peaking on day 37 was not confirmed. Some responding clones were found in pre-infection memory, which suggests that pre-existing cross-reactive memory T cells took part in the SARS-CoV-2 response. The study included only two mild cases, and larger cohorts that include severe cases with pre-infection samples were judged to be necessary.

The CDR3 spans 14 residues, from the cysteine through the phenylalanine. The sequence is cut down to CDR3 DNA, 42 bases in frame from base 1. From the germline V gene, CDR1 is MNHEY and CDR2 is SVGAGI. V is pruned by 2 bases and J by 9 bases, leaving 9 bases of the junction without a gene match. Worth noting for this clonotype: The clone's antigen remains unknown. There are no base qualities to consult, and no much larger clone falls within one base.

The data were produced on an Illumina NovaSeq 6000. Using 5'RACE with constant-segment primers, TCRalpha and TCRbeta cDNA libraries were constructed, with sample barcodes and unique molecular identifiers added in the process. Trizol reagent was used to extract RNA from every sample. Amplification of the libraries took two PCR steps, and the second step added a second sample barcode plus Illumina TruSeq adapters. The libraries were sequenced on an Illumina NovaSeq using 2 x 150 bp paired-end reads. The authors processed their data as follows. Demultiplexing of reads and collapsing into UMI-guided consensus sequences were performed with migec v1.2.7. Using mixcr v2.1.11, UMI consensuses were aligned to TRA and TRB V and J templates and then assembled into clonotypes. Clonotypes were classified as expanded or contracted when called significant by both edgeR and NoisET, with noise models trained on biological replicates. For edgeR calls, the cutoffs were a false discovery rate-adjusted p below 0.01 and a log2 fold-change threshold of 1. PCA with hierarchical clustering of max-normalized trajectories of the 1000 most abundant clonotypes was used as exploratory dynamics analysis. The CD4 or CD8 phenotype of responding clones was assigned using the separately sequenced CD4+ and CD8+ repertoires. The public sequencing data were trimmed at Q25 with fastp and processed into clonotypes with MiXCR by TCRdb, which kept only in-frame beta chains. Rows are unified per CDR3 protein, each entry keeping the most common DNA and genes. TCRdb's processing, not the study's, gives the V and J calls here. A total of fewer than 350,000 distinct CDR3 sequences appear in this sample, approximately 8.4% of them only once. The top ten clones comprise 22% of the sample.

Ficoll-Paque density gradient centrifugation was used to isolate PBMCs. The sample taken for sequencing was PBMCs or a T cell subset sorted from them (not recorded which). The V and J segments used are TRBV6-5 and TRBJ1-2; TRBD1 agrees with 7 junctional bases. The source of this sequence is a man younger than 30 who had mild COVID-19 (a few samples of this study predate the infection). The sample titles of this study are shuffled in the database, so cell type and time point are left out; the donor was told from shared clones. The CDR3 region: CASSYDQGVQSYTF. In nucleotides, the sequence is TGTGCCAGCAGTTACGATCAGGGGGTTCAAAGCTACACCTTC.